This T cell receptor beta chain stems from a study of T cells in Graves' hyperthyroidism and ophthalmopathy (dated by TCRdb to 2018 to 2020). Turning to the overall study: TCR V-J signatures able to tell the groups apart were searched for in a discovery cohort of 100 or so patients, of whom over 40 had Graves' ophthalmopathy and about 60 had stable Graves' hyperthyroidism. Prospective prediction of ophthalmopathy was tested in an independent validation cohort of 18 to 20 hyperthyroidism patients and 17 patients who later progressed to ophthalmopathy. The 75 to 100 discovery patients were divided at random into training and test sets in a 7:3 ratio. The study also compared thyroid tissue and blood T-cell repertoires from about six Graves' hyperthyroidism patients. After blood sampling, hyperthyroidism patients were treated with methimazole at a starting dose of 30 mg daily, and ophthalmopathy patients were treated with high-dose intravenous methylprednisolone. According to the paper, TCR Vbeta CDR3 sequencing was carried out on some 140 peripheral blood samples, which came from more than 40 ophthalmopathy, roughly 75 hyperthyroidism and some 17 progressor patients. Findings and caveats that apply to the study as a whole: Most expanded thyroid clonotypes (frequency above 0.001) were also detected in blood, a finding suggesting that blood repertoires may reflect thyroid immune responses. Sample size was not statistically predetermined, and investigators were not blinded to group allocation. In validation, the model predicted progression to ophthalmopathy with around 71% sensitivity and approximately 74% specificity, a median of 6.5 months before onset. In cross-validation, a model built on a 13 V-J signature told ophthalmopathy apart from stable hyperthyroidism with 85% to 90% sensitivity and around 84% specificity, and in testing the same model reached 80%/75%.

This clonotype has only one observation. The antigen it binds to is not known. No base quality values were provided; no much bigger clone lies one nucleotide off. Resting on one read, the evidence is weak. Including cysteine and phenylalanine, the CDR3 has 14 amino acids. This entry keeps only the CDR3 DNA: 42 bases, framed from base 1. Cut back by 0 bases and 3 bases, the V and J ends lie 9 bases apart. As encoded in the germline V gene, CDR1 is SGHRS while CDR2 is YFSETQ. Stable Graves' hyperthyroidism was defined as no progression to ophthalmopathy during 18 months of follow-up. Hyperthyroidism patients were newly diagnosed, with disease duration under 2 months, and aged 18 to 65 years. Patients with uncontrolled infections, other autoimmune diseases, pregnancy or lactation were excluded. Diagnoses were based on clinical symptoms, serum thyroxine and TRAb, thyroid ultrasound and orbital computed tomography. Total RNA was extracted using Trizol reagent, and RNA quality was assessed on an Agilent 2100 Bioanalyzer.

The TCR beta CDR3 regions were amplified from RNA transcripts. The first round of RT-PCR for the TCR CDR3 was performed with the HTBI primer set and the Qiagen OneStep RT-PCR kit. Libraries were constructed in a second round of multiplex PCR, after which size selection and purification were carried out. Sequencing of the libraries was done on an Illumina HiSeq2000 using paired-end 100 bp reads. In the authors' own workflow: SOAPnuke was used to process the raw data, with reads discarded if the reads contained adapters or uncalled bases, had a mean Phred below 15, or lacked an exact constant-primer or identifier match. COPE v1.2.5 was used to merge high-quality paired reads, and clonotypes were defined as unique nucleotide sequences. Clonotypes were aligned to IMGT TRBV, TRBD and TRBJ reference segments using MiTCR v1.1. Analysis was restricted to V-J combinations with a frequency above 0.0001, which covered roughly 99% of repertoires. The TCS score was defined as the ratio of F50 (clonal expansion) to E x V (chaos), calculated using BLOSUM62-based TCRdist between CDR3 peptides within each V-J. Welch's t-statistics and random forest reduced around 550 V-J features to 10 to 15, which were used in a naive Bayes classifier (R e1071). The similarity between thyroid and blood repertoires was quantified using the Morisita-Horn index. TCRdb reprocessed the public reads (quality trimming at Q25 with fastp, clone calling with MiXCR) and kept in-frame beta chains. Rows with one shared CDR3 protein collapse into an entry with the most common genes and DNA. The V and J calls follow TCRdb's processing rather than the paper's. This sample comprises 530,000 or so distinct CDR3 sequences, roughly 46% of them detected only once. The top ten clones comprise roughly 7.7% of the sample.

Sequencing was done on a sample of peripheral blood or thyroid tissue (not recorded which). Recombination linked TRBV5-1 to TRBJ2-5, with the D call perhaps TRBD1 or TRBD2, as 5 bases match in each case. The sequence derives from a woman aged 18 to 35 with Graves' hyperthyroidism. The CDR3 region reads CASSLAGTEETQYF. The DNA is TGCGCCAGCAGCTTGGCGGGGACCGAAGAGACCCAGTACTTC.